This T cell receptor (beta chain) derives from a study of cytomegalovirus exposure and HLA in healthy donors. 13 Jbeta primers and 60 Vbeta primers were used for the PCR. The repertoire was sequenced with immunoSEQ multiplex PCR; TCRdb's copy has only in-frame clones and lacks some. The sample lists roughly 140,000 clones; more than 80% were seen once. In its sample, this clone was seen a few times. There are 14 residues in the CDR3. CDR1 is MNHNY, CDR2 SVGAGI, per germline (reference sequence). Trimming removed 6 bases at V and 3 bases at J, with 12 bases between. The sequence was collected from a woman between 35 and 50 years old in good health and CMV-seropositive. The J gene is TRBJ2-1, the V gene TRBV6-6; TRBD2 might be the D (6 bases). Sequencing was done on a sample of PBMCs. The CDR3 spells CASREGGLYNEQFF. The CDR3 region has the DNA TGTGCCAGCAGGGAGGGCGGACTCTACAATGAGCAGTTCTTC.